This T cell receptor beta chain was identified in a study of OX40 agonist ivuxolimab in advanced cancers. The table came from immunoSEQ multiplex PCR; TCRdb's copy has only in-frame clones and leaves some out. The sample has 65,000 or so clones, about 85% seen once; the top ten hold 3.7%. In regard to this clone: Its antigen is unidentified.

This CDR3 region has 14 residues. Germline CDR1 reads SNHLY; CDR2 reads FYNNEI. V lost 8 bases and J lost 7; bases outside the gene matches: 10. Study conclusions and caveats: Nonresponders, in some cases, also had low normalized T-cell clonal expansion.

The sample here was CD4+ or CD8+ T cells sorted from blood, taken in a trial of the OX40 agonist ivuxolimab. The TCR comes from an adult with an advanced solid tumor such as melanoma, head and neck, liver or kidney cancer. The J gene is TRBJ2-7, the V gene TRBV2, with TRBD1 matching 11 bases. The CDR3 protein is CASGADRGLGEQYF. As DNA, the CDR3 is TGTGCCAGCGGGGCGGACAGGGGGCTCGGGGAGCAGTACTTC.